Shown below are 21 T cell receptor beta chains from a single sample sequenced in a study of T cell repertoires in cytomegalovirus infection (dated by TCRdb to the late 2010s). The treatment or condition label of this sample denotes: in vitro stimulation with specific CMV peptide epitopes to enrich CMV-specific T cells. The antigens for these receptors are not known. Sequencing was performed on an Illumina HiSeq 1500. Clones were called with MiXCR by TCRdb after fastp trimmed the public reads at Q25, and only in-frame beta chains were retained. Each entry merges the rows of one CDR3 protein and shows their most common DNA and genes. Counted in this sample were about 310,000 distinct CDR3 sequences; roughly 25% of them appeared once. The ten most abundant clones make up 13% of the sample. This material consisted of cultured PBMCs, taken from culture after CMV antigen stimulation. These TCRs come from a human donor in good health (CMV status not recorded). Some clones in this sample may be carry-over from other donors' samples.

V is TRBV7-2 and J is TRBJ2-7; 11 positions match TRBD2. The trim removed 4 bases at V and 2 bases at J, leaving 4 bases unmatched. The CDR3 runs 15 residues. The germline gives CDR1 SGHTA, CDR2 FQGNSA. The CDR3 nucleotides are TGTGCCAGCAGCTCATTAGCGGGAGGGCCCTACGAGCAGTACTTC. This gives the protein CASSSLAGGPYEQYF.

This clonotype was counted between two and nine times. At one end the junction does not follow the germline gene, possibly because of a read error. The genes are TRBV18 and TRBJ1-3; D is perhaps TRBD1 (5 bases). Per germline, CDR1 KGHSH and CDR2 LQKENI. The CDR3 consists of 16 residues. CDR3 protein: CASSPLPGSSGNTIYF. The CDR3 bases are TGTGCCAGCTCTCCACTGCCAGGGAGCTCTGGAAACACCATATATTTT.

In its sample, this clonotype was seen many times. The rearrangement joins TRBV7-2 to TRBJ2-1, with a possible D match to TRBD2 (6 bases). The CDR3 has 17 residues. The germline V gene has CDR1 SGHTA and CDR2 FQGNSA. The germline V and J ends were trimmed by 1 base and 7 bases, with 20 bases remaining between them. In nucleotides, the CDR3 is TGTGCCAGCAGCTTAGTCGCCGGGTCGGGAGTATCAAATGAGCAGTTCTTC. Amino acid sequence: CASSLVAGSGVSNEQFF.

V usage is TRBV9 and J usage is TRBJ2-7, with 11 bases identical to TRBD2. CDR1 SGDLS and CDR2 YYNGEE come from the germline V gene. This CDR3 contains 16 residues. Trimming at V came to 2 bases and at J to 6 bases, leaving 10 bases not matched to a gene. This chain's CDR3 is CASSVGVSTSGAEQYF. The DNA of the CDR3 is TGTGCCAGCAGCGTCGGAGTTTCGACTAGCGGGGCCGAGCAGTACTTC.

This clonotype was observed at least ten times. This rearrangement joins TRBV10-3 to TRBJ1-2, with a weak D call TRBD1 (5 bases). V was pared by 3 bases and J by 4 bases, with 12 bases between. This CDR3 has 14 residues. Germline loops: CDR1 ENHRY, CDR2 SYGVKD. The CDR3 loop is CAISEPGQGYGYTF. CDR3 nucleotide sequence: TGTGCCATCAGTGAACCGGGGCAGGGCTATGGCTACACCTTC.

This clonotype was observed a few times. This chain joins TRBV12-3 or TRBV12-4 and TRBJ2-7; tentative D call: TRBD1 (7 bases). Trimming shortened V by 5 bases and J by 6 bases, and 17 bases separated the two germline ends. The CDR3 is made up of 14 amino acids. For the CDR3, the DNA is TGTGCCAGCAGTCGGGGACAGTTGGGGGGCGAGCAGTACTTC. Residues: CASSRGQLGGEQYF.

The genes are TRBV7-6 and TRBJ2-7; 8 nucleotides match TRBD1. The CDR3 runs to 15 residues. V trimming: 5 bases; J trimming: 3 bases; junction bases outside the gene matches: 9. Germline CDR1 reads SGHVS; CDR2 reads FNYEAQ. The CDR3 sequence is CASSKWTGQVYEQYF. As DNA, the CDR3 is TGTGCCAGCAGCAAATGGACGGGACAGGTCTACGAGCAGTACTTC.

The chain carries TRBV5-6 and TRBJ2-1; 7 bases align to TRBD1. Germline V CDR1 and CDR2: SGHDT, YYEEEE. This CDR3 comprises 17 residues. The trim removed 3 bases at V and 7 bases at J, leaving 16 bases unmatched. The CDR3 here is CASSYEVTGLGANEQFF. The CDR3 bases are TGTGCCAGCAGCTATGAAGTGACAGGGCTTGGGGCGAATGAGCAGTTCTTC.

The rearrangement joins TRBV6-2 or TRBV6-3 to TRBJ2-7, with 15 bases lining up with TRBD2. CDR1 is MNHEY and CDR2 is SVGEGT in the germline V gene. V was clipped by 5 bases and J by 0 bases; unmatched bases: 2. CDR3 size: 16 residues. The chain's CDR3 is CASSGTSGRSSYEQYV. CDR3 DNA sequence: TGTGCCAGCAGTGGGACTAGCGGGAGGAGCTCCTACGAGCAGTACGTC.

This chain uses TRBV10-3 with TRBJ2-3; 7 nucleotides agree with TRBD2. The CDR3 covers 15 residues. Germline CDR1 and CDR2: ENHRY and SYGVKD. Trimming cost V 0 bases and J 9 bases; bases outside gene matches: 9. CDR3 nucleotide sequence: TGTGCCATCAGTGAGTCCCCCGCGGGAGAGGGCACGCAGTATTTT. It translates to CAISESPAGEGTQYF.

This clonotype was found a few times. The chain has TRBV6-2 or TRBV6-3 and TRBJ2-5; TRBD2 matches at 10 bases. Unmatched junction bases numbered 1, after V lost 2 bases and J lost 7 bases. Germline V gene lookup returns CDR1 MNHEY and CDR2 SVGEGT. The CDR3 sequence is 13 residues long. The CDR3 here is CASSYEREGTQYF. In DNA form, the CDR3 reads TGTGCCAGCAGTTACGAGCGGGAGGGGACCCAGTACTTC.

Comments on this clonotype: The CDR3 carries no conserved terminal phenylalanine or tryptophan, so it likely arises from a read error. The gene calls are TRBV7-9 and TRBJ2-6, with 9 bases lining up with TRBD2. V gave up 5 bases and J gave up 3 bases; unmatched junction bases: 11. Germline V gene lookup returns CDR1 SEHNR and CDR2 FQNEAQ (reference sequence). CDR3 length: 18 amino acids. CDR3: CASSALAGLLGGANVLTL. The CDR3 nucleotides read TGTGCCAGCAGCGCCCTAGCGGGATTATTGGGTGGGGCCAACGTCCTGACTCTC.

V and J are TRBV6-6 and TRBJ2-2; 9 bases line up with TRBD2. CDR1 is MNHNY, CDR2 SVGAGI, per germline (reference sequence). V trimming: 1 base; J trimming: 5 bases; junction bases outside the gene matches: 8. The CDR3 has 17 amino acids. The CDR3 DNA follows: TGTGCCAGCAGTTACTTCGGCGGGAGGGCCCCTACCGGGGAGCTGTTTTTT. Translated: CASSYFGGRAPTGELFF.

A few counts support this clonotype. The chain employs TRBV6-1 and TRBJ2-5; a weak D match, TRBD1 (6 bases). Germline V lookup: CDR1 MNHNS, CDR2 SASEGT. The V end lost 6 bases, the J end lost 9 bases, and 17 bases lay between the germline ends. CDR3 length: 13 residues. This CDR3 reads CASSRASGQSQYF. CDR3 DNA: TGTGCCAGCAGCAGGGCCAGTGGACAGTCCCAGTACTTC.

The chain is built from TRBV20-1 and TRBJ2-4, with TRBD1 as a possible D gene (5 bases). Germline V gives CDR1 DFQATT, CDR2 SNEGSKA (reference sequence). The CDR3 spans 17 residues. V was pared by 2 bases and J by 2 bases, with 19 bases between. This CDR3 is CSARIRGFGQTKNIQYF. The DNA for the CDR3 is TGCAGTGCTAGAATTAGGGGATTTGGGCAGACCAAAAACATTCAGTACTTC.

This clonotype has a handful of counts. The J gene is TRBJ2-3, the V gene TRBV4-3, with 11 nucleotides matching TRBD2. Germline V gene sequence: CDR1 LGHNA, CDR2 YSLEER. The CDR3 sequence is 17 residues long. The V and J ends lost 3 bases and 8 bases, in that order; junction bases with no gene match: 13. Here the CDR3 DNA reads TGCGCCAGCAGCCAGATGGCCGGGACTAGCGGTGAAGGTACGCAGTATTTT. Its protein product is CASSQMAGTSGEGTQYF.

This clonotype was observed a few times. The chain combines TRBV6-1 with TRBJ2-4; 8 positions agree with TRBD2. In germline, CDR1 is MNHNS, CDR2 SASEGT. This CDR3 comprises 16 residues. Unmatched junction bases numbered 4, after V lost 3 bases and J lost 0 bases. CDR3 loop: CASSERAGGAKNIQYF. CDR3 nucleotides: TGTGCCAGCAGTGAGAGGGCGGGAGGAGCCAAAAACATTCAGTACTTC.

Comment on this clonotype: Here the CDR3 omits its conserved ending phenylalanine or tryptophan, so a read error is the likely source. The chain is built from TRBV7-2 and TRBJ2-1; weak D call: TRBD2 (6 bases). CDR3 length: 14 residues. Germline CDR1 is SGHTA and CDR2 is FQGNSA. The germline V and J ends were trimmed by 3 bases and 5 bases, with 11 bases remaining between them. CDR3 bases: TGTGCCAGCAGCTTTAGGCTAGCGAACAATGAGCAGTTCTAC. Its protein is CASSFRLANNEQFY.

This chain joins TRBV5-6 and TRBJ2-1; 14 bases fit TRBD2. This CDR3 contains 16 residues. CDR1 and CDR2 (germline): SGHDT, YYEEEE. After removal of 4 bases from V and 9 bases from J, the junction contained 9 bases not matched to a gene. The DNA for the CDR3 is TGTGCCAGCAGCCTGGGACTAGCGGGAGAGTATAGTGAGCAGTTCTTC. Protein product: CASSLGLAGEYSEQFF.

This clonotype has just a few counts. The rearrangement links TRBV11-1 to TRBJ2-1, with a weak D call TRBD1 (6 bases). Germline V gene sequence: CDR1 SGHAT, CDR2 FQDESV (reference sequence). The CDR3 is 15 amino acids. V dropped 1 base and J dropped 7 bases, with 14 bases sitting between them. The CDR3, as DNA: TGTGCCAGCAGCTTAGGGGGGCGTCAAGGTAATGAGCAGTTCTTC. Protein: CASSLGGRQGNEQFF.

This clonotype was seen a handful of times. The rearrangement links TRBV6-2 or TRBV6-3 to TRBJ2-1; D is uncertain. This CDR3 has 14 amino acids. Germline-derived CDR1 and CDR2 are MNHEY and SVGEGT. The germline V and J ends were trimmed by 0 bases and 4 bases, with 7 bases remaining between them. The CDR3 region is CASSYSVAYNEQFF. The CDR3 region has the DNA TGTGCCAGCAGTTACTCCGTCGCTTACAATGAGCAGTTCTTC.